Below, one T cell receptor beta chain is given with its context. This clone was detected once. No cognate antigen has been identified for it. Base-call qualities are not available, and no considerably larger clone is one nucleotide away. Looking up the germline V gene yields CDR1 MNHNS and CDR2 SASEGT. Taken from cysteine to phenylalanine, the CDR3 has 14 residues. The only DNA kept is the CDR3, 42 bases in frame from the first base. V is pruned by 9 bases and J by 11 bases, leaving 18 bases of the junction without a gene match. The sample originates from a study of cytomegalovirus exposure and HLA in healthy donors (TCRdb year 2017). Regarding the complete study: An earlier analysis of roughly 500 of the donors reported about 300 Gb of sequence data and some 110 million unique TCR beta sequences obtained from about 170 million T cells. A later analysis re-analyzed previously published TCR beta repertoires from 500 to 700 donors and added high-resolution HLA genotyping to study TCR occurrence patterns. The number of typed donors differed by locus: about 620-630 for A, B, C, DRB1 and DQB1; 500 to 550 for DQA1; some 590 for DPA1; and 400 to 480 for DPB1. The later analysis used no new phenotypic data to find candidate immune exposures, relying instead on TCR beta sequences and their occurrence across donors. Roughly 300 gigabases of sequencing data and approximately 91 million unique TCR sequences made up an early release that covered some 640 HLA-typed donors. The aim of the study was to test whether cataloging public T cell receptors could identify signatures of past pathogen exposure. Both class I and class II loci were covered by HLA typing, at four-digit resolution. Every discovery cohort repertoire had been produced on one sequencing platform. A later genetic analysis took genome-wide SNP genotypes for about 65% of the 666 donors and used that subset as a discovery cohort. Five DR-DQ haplotypes were treated as single units for association and clustering because of strong linkage in the cohort. An earlier analysis of 587 of the donors used high-throughput TCR beta sequencing to judge whether each TCR beta V gene segment behaved as functional or pseudogenic. Besides the first cohort of more than 650 subjects, a separate validation cohort made up of 120 different subjects was used. High-throughput TCR immunosequencing, statistical association of individual TCRs with disease status, and machine learning were combined to predict cytomegalovirus infection status. Using immunosequencing, the study profiled T cell repertoires from about 610 subjects and related those repertoires to cytomegalovirus serostatus. Donor age, sex, ethnicity and CMV serostatus were compiled alongside the repertoire data. The genetic ancestry cluster associated with self-reported Caucasian donors included 81% of the roughly 400 genotyped donors. On average, around 230,000 unique TCR beta nucleotide sequences were sequenced per donor among 398 genotyped donors of the cohort, with roughly 18% of those sequences being non-productive. Study-level results and caveats: HLA typing was unavailable for some donors at each locus, so association tests used only the typed subset. V-gene and J-gene trimming of TCR beta chains was associated with a missense DCLRE1C variant in a later genetic analysis, and the association was replicated in an independent cohort. Assigning TCR associations to individual alleles was difficult when HLA alleles, especially DR and DQ, strongly co-occurred. A later analysis found that HLA-associated TCR beta chains were more clonally expanded and had lower generation probabilities than equally common non-associated chains. A cluster of highly shared sequence variants was judged likely to be a technical artifact of the sequencing pipeline. Presence/absence analyses assumed roughly uniform sequencing depth across donors, an assumption that may not hold. Linkage disequilibrium might explain the correlated functional status among segregating V segments, but an unknown experimental factor could not be ruled out. The study listed 150 to 200 TCR beta chains as associated with cytomegalovirus. A further reported finding was that TCR beta sequences accurately predicted the HLA-A and HLA-B alleles for most subjects in the first cohort. In this cohort, only TCR beta chains were sequenced, and detectable features were limited by the absence of alpha or paired-chain data. In a later analysis, around 17,000 TCR beta sequences were associated with specific HLA alleles at a false discovery rate of 0.05. In an earlier analysis of approximately 590 of the donors, most TCR beta V segments were observed in productive rearrangements about 87% or about 30% of the time, broadly matching IMGT annotations. It was suggested by the authors that the approach could potentially be generalized to other disease states and immunological phenotypes. A few of the identified cytomegalovirus-associated TCR beta chains were confirmed in vitro to be specific for cytomegalovirus antigens. According to a later genetic analysis, donors in an Asian-associated ancestry cluster had fewer N-insertions in productive TCRs than the approximately 650-donor mean. For the cohort, immune exposure information was limited to CMV serostatus. Because the 87-base-pair reads could not distinguish some IMGT-functional V segments, including TRBV6-2 and TRBV6-3, those segments were excluded. The classifier was reported to diagnose cytomegalovirus status with high specificity and sensitivity in both the original and validation cohorts. According to a later analysis, parvovirus B19, influenza, CMV and Epstein-Barr virus appeared linked to several top co-occurrence clusters. While some public TCRs were present in many individuals, most TCR sequences turned up only very rarely across donors. The earlier analysis of a few hundred of the donors excluded 15 to 20 rarely observed V segments, including chromosome 9 orphons, because counts were too low. In a later analysis, TCR association rates were found to vary across HLA loci, with the most associated TCRs seen for DRB1 alleles and the fewest for HLA-C alleles. In a later analysis, most CMV-associated TCR beta chains were found to appear HLA-restricted, with HLA associations seemingly driven largely by CMV exposure.

The library relied on the immunoSEQ multiplex PCR assay. The multiplex PCR relied on a mix of 60 forward primers for TCR Vbeta segments and 13 reverse primers for TCR Jbeta segments. The CDR3 region of rearranged TCR beta genes was amplified from genomic DNA by a multiplex PCR assay. The amplified TCR beta libraries were sequenced on the Illumina HiSeq System as 87-base-pair reads. Per the authors' processing: Across the 670 or so repertoires, a later analysis counted 80 million or so unique TCR beta chains, around 11 million of which were shared by at least two donors. Raw reads were error-corrected and collapsed into unique sequences with a nearest-neighbor algorithm that merged closely related sequences to remove PCR and sequencing errors. To assign V, D and J gene segments, CDR3 sequences were aligned to IMGT reference sequences. For a sequence to be retained, a match of at least six nucleotides was required to both a V gene segment and a J gene segment. A rearrangement was called productive if the CDR3 had no stop codons and remained in frame with V and J, and every other rearrangement was called non-productive. Following IMGT convention, CDR3 was defined as the stretch from the second conserved V-encoded cysteine up to the conserved J-encoded phenylalanine. The earlier analysis of fewer than 750 of the donors excluded sequences that lacked an unambiguous match to a single V gene segment. In an earlier analysis of some 590 of the donors, a V segment was called functional when productive rearrangements were above 56.7%, and segregating when the standard deviation between donors exceeded 5%. A statistical classification framework was developed to diagnose cytomegalovirus status using the catalog of TCR beta chain sequences. In a later analysis, V and J genes were assigned by comparing TCR nucleotide sequences against IMGT/GENE-DB human TR gene sequences. In a later analysis, CDR3 sequences and most-parsimonious VDJ recombination scenarios were assigned using the TCRdist pipeline. In a later analysis, each TCR beta chain was defined by its CDR3 amino acid sequence together with its V-gene family, and reads lacking a unique V-gene family were excluded. In a later analysis, several hundred highly shared, low-generation-probability nucleotide sequences were removed to address suspected cross-contamination and a sequencing artifact. In a later analysis, a clonal expansion index for each public chain was calculated from normalized within-repertoire ranks of inferred template counts. A later analysis computed generation probabilities with a VDJ recombination model fitted to out-of-frame rearrangements, and checked the results against IGoR. In a later analysis, hypergeometric tests were used to score TCR-TCR, TCR-HLA and TCR-CMV co-occurrence, with a repertoire-size bias correction applied to TCR pairs. False discovery rates were estimated in a later analysis by permuting HLA or CMV assignments 20 times. In a later analysis, co-occurring TCRs were grouped using DBSCAN, and TCRdist sequence similarity was added for clustering within HLA-allele-positive subsets. Repertoires with fewer than 30,000 or more than 120,000 public chains were left out of co-occurrence clustering, as were a few repertoires with anomalous nucleotide sharing. In TCRdb, the immuneACCESS table is reduced to in-frame sequences with V and J assigned. These tables do not hold every clone; where another copy was compared, an unresolved V gene accounts for under half, and the others remain unexplained. That table furnishes V, J and clone size, whereas the DNA furnished D and trimming. This sample is represented by around 150,000 clones; more than 60% of them were singletons. The ten largest clones represent 7.7% of the sample.

The cohort consisted of 650 to 850 healthy bone marrow donors. All cohort members were sampled while nominally healthy, although unrecorded immune exposures were likely present. The donor was CMV seropositive and was included in the group of 289 seropositive cohort members. Each donor provided a peripheral blood sample, and peripheral blood mononuclear cells were used for TCR beta sequencing. Genomic DNA was extracted from the blood cell samples with the Qiagen DNeasy Blood Extraction Kit. The V and J segments used are TRBV6-1 and TRBJ2-5; 7 junctional bases match TRBD2. Sequencing used PBMCs. The source is a woman between 40 and 55 years old in good health and CMV-seropositive. This receptor has the CDR3 CASHGAGVSREQYF. In nucleotides, the sequence is TGTGCCAGTCATGGTGCGGGAGTCTCGAGGGAGCAGTACTTC.